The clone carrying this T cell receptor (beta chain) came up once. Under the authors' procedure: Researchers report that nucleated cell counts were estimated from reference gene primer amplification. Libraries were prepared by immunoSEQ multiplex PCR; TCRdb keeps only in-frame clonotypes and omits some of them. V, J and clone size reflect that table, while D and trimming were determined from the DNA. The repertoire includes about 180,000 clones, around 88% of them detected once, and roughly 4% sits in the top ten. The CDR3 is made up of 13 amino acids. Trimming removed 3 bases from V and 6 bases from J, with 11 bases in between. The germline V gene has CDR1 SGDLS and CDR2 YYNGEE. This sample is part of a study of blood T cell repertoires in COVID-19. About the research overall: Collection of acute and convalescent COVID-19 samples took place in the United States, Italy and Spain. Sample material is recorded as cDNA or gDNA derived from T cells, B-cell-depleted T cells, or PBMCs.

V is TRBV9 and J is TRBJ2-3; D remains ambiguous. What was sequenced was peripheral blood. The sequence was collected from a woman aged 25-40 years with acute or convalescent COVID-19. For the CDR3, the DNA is TGTGCCAGCAGCGCAGGCCCCCTTGATACGCAGTATTTT. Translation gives CASSAGPLDTQYF. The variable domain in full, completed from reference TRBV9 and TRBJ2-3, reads DSGVTQTPKHLITATGQRVTLRCSPRSGDLSVYWYQQSLDQGLQFLIQYYNGEERAKGNILERFSAQQFPDLHSELNLSSLELGDSALYFCASSAGPLDTQYFGPGTRLTVL.